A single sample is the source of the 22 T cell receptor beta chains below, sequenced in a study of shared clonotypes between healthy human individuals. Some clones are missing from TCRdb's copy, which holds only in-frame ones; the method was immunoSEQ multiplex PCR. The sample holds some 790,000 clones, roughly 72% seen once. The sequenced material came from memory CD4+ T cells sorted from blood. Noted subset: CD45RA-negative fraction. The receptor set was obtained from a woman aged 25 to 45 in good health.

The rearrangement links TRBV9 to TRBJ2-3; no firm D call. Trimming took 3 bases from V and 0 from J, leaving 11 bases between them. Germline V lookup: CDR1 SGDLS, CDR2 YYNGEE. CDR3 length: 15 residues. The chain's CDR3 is CASSAPGRSTDTQYF. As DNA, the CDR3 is TGTGCCAGCAGCGCACCAGGCAGGAGCACAGATACGCAGTATTTT.

CDR3 in DNA: TGTGCCAGCAGTTACGACGCGAACACCGGGGAGCTGTTTTTT. Amino acid sequence: CASSYDANTGELFF. The chain joins TRBV6-5 to TRBJ2-2, with D hard to call. The V gene lost 2 bases and the J gene lost 0 bases, with 4 bases spanning the gap. Looked up from germline, CDR1 is MNHEY and CDR2 is SVGAGI. The CDR3 is 14 residues long.

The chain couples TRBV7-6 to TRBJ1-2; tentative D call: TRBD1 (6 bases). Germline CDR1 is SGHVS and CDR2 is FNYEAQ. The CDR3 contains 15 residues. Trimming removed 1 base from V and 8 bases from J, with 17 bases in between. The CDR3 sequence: CASSLGEGGLRGYTF. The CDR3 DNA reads TGTGCCAGCAGCTTAGGCGAGGGGGGCCTTAGGGGCTACACCTTC.

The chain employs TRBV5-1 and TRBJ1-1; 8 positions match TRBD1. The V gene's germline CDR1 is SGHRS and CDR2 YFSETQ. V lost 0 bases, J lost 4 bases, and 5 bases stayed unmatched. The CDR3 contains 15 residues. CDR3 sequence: CASSLATGVGTEAFF. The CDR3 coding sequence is TGCGCCAGCAGCTTGGCGACAGGGGTAGGCACTGAAGCTTTCTTT. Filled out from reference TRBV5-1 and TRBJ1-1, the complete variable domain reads KAGVTQTPRYLIKTRGQQVTLSCSPISGHRSVSWYQQTPGQGLQFLFEYFSETQRNKGNFPGRFSGRQFSNSRSEMNVSTLELGDSALYLCASSLATGVGTEAFFGQGTRLTVV.

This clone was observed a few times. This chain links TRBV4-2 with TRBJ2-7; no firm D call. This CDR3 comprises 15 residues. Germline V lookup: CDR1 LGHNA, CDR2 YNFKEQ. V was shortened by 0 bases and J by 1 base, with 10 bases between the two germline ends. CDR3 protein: CASSQDKVGSYEQYF. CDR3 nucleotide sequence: TGTGCCAGCAGCCAAGATAAGGTAGGGTCCTACGAGCAGTACTTC.

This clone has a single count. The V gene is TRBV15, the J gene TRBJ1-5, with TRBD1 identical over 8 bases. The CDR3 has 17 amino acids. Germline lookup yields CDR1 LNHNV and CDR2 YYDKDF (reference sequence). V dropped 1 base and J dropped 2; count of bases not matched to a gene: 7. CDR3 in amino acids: CATSRVLQGAGNQPQHF. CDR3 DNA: TGTGCCACCAGCAGAGTTCTTCAGGGGGCAGGCAATCAGCCCCAGCATTTT.

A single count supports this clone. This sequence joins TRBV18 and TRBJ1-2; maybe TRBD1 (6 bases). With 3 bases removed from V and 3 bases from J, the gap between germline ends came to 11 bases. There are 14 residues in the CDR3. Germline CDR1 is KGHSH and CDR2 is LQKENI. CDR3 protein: CASSPGAGDYGYTF. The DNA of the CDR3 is TGTGCCAGCTCACCGGGCGCAGGGGACTATGGCTACACCTTC.

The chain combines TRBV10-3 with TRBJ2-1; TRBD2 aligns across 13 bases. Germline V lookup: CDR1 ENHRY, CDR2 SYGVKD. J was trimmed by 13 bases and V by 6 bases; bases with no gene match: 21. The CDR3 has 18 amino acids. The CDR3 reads CAISGRGSRTSGSIAQFF. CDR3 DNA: TGTGCCATCAGCGGTAGGGGCAGCCGGACTAGCGGGAGTATTGCCCAGTTCTTC.

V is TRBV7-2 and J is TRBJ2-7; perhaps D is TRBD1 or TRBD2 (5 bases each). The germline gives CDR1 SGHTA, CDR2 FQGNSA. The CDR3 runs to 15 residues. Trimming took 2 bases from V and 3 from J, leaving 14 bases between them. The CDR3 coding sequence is TGTGCCAGCAGCTTACGGGACCGGCGGAGCTACGAGCAGTACTTC. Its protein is CASSLRDRRSYEQYF. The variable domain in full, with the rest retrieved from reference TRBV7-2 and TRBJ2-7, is GAGVSQSPSNKVTEKGKDVELRCDPISGHTALYWYRQSLGQGLEFLIYFQGNSAPDKSGLPSDRFSAERTGGSVSTLTIQRTQQEDSAVYLCASSLRDRRSYEQYFGPGTRLTVT.

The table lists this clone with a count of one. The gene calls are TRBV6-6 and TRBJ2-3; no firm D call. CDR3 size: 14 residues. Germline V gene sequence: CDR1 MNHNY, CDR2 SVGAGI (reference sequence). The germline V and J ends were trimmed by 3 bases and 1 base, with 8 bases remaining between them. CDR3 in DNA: TGTGCCAGCAGTTATAATTTCGGCACAGATACGCAGTATTTT. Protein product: CASSYNFGTDTQYF.

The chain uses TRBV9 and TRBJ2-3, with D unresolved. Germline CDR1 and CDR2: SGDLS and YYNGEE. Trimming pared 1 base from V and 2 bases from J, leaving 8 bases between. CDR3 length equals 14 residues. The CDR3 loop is CASSVYPSTDTQYF. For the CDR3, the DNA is TGTGCCAGCAGCGTATATCCTTCCACAGATACGCAGTATTTT.

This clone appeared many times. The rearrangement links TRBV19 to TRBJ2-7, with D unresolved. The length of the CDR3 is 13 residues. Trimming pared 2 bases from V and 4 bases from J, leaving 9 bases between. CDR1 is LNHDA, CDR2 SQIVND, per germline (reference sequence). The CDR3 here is CASSISLQYEQYF. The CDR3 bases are TGTGCCAGTAGTATATCCCTTCAATACGAGCAGTACTTC.

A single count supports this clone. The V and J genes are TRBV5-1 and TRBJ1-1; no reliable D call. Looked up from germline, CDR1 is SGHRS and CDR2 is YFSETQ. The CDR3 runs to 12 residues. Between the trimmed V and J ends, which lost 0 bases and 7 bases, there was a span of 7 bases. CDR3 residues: CASSLVGYEAFF. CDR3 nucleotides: TGCGCCAGCAGCTTGGTAGGTTATGAAGCTTTCTTT.

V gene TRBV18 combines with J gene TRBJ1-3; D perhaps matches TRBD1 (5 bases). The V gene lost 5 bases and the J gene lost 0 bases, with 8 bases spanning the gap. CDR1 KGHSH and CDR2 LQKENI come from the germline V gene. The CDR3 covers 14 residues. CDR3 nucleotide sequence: TGTGCCAGCTCAGGGGACGCCTCTGGAAACACCATATATTTT. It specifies CASSGDASGNTIYF.

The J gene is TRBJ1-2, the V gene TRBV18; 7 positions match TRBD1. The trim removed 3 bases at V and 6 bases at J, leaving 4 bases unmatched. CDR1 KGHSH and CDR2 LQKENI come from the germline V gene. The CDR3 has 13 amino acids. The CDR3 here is CASSPTQGNGYTF. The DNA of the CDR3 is TGTGCCAGCTCACCTACACAGGGGAATGGCTACACCTTC. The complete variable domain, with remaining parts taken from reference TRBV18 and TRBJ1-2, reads NAGVMQNPRHLVRRRGQEARLRCSPMKGHSHVYWYRQLPEEGLKFMVYLQKENIIDESGMPKERFSAEFPKEGPSILRIQQVVRGDSAAYFCASSPTQGNGYTFGSGTRLTVV.

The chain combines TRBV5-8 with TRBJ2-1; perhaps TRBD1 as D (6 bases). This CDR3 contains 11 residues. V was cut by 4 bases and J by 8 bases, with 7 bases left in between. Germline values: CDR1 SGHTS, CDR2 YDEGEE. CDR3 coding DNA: TGTGCCAGCAGCCCAGGGGATGAGCAGTTCTTC. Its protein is CASSPGDEQFF.

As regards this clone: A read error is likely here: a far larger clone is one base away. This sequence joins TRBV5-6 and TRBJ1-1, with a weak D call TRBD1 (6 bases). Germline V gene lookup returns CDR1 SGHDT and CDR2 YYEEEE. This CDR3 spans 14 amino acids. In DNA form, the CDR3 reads TGTGCCGGCAGCTTTCAAAGGAACCAGGGGGAAGCTTTCTTT. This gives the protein CAGSFQRNQGEAFF.

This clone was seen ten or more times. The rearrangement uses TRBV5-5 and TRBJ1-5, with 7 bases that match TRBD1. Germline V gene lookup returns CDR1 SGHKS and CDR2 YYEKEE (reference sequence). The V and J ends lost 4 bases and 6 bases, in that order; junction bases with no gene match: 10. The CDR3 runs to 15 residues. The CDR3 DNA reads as TGTGCCAGCAGCCAGACAGACAGGGTCGGTCAGCCCCAGCATTTT. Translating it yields CASSQTDRVGQPQHF.

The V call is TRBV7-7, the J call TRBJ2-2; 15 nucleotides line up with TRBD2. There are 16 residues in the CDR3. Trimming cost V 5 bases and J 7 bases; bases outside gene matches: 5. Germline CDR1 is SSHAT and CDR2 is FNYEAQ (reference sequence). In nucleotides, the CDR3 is TGTGCCAGCAGCACCCGGACTAGCGGGAGGGACGGGGAGCTGTTTTTT. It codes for CASSTRTSGRDGELFF.

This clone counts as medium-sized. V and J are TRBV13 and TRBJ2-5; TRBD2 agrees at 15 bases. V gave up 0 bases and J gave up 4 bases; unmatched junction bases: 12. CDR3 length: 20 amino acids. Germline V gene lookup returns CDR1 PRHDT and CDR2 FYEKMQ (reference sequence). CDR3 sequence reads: CASSLGLDPGLAGGRETQYF. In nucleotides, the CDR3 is TGTGCCAGCAGCTTAGGCCTAGACCCGGGACTAGCGGGAGGAAGAGAGACCCAGTACTTC.

CDR3 nucleotide sequence: TGTGCCAGCAGCTTAGATGGGACAGTGTATGGCTACACCTTC. Translation: CASSLDGTVYGYTF. The chain carries TRBV11-2 and TRBJ1-2; 7 bases are shared with TRBD1. The germline V gene encodes CDR1 SGHAT and CDR2 FQNNGV. This CDR3 region has 14 residues. Losses at the gene ends were 0 bases for V and 5 bases for J; bases not matched to a gene: 3. The full variable domain, with the rest looked up from reference TRBV11-2 and TRBJ1-2, is EAGVAQSPRYKIIEKRQSVAFWCNPISGHATLYWYQQILGQGPKLLIQFQNNGVVDDSQLPKDRFSAERLKGVDSTLKIQPAKLEDSAVYLCASSLDGTVYGYTFGSGTRLTVV.

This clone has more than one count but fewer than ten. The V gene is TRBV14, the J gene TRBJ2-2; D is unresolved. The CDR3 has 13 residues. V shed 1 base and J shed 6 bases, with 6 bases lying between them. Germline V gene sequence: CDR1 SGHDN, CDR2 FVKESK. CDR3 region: CASSQVVSGELFF. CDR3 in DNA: TGTGCCAGCAGCCAAGTCGTCTCCGGGGAGCTGTTTTTT.